This T cell receptor (beta chain) was identified during a study of blood T cell repertoires in COVID-19. Study summary: COVID-19 samples, acute and convalescent, were from the United States, Italy and Spain.

Between the trimmed V and J ends, which lost 10 bases and 5 bases, there was a span of 12 bases. Germline V CDR1 and CDR2: SNHLY, FYNNEI. This CDR3 has 13 amino acids. This clone was observed a single time. Grouping used clinical history reported by participants in a survey and questionnaire. Two negative PCRs, clearance, or symptom resolution characterized the recovered Cohort 3 donors. Per the original methods: Reference gene primer amplification yielded estimated nucleated cell counts. Only in-frame clones appear in the TCRdb table, and some are missing; sequencing was by immunoSEQ multiplex PCR. From that table come the V and J calls and clone size; the DNA was used to work out D and trimming. This repertoire shows 150,000 to 250,000 clones, around 82% found once; its top ten account for 12%.

The sequence was obtained from a man aged 40-49 years who had recovered from COVID-19. The sequenced sample consisted of PBMCs or T cells enriched from blood (not recorded which). This sequence joins TRBV2 and TRBJ1-6; D remains ambiguous. In DNA form, the CDR3 reads TGTGCCACGGGATACCGGAATAATTCACCCCTCCACTTT. Translated: CATGYRNNSPLHF.